This paragraph covers one T cell receptor beta chain sequence. The V gene end was trimmed by 3 bases and the J gene end by 1 base; junction bases not matched to a gene: 9. The CDR3 sequence is 18 residues long. Germline values: CDR1 SGHNT, CDR2 YENEEA. Regarding time point: newly diagnosed GD, antithyroid drugs for less than 3 months. Preparation of the TCR library used RNA extracted from PBMCs. This sample is part of a study of regulatory T cells in long-lasting Graves disease. Construction of the TCR beta libraries employed iRepertoire HTBI primers in conjunction with Arm-PCR of CDR3 regions. In TCRdb, the multiplex PCR reads were re-called with MiXCR into one record per CDR3 protein. This table holds about half a million distinct CDR3 sequences, 9.5% to 15% found once. These sequences were also reported in another study, on T cells in Graves' hyperthyroidism and ophthalmopathy.

The sequence was obtained from a woman in her 30s with Graves disease. The chain is built from TRBV11-3 and TRBJ2-2, with 9 bases aligning to TRBD2. Sequencing used peripheral blood mononuclear cells (PBMCs), obtained at new diagnosis, from a patient treated with antithyroid drugs. As DNA, the CDR3 is TGTGCCAGCAGCTTTTCCGGCGGGAGGGCAATGAACACCGGGGAGCTGTTTTTT. This codes for CASSFSGGRAMNTGELFF.